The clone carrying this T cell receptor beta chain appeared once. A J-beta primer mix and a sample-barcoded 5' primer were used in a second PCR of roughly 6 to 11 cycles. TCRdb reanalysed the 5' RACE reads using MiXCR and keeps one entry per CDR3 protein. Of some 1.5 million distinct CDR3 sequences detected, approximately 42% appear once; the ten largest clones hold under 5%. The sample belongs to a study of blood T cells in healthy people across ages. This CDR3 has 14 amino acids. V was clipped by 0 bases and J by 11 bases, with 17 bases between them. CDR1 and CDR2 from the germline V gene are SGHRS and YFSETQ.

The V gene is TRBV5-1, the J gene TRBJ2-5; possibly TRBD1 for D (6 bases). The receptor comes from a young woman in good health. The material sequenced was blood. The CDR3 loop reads CASSLATWDNEQYF. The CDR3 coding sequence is TGCGCCAGCAGCTTGGCCACTTGGGACAATGAGCAGTACTTC.